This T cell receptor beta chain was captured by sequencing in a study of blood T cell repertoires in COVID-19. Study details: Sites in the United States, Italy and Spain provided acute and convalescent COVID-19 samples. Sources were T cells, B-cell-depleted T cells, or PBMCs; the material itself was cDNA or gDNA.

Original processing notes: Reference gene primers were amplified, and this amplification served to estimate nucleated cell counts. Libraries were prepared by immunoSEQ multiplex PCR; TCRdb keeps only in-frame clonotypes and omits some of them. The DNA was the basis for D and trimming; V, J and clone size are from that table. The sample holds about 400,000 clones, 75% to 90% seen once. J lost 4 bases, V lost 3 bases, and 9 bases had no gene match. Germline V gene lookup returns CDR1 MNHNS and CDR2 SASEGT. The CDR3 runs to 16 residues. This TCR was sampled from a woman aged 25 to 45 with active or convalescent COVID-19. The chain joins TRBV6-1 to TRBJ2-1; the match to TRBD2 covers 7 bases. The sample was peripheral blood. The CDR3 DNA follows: TGTGCCAGCAGTGAGAATCGCCGAGCGGGGTACAATGAGCAGTTCTTC. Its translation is CASSENRRAGYNEQFF.